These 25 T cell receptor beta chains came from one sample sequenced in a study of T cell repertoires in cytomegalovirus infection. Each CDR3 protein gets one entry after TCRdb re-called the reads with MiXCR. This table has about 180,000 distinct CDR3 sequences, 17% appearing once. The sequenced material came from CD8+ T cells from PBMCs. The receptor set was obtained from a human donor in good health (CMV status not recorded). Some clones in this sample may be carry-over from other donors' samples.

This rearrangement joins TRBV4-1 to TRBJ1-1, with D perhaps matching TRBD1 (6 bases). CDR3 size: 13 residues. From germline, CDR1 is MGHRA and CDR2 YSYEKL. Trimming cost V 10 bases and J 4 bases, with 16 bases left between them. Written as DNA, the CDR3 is TGCGCCACTCGATCAGGACAGTTCACTGAAGCTTTCTTT. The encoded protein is CATRSGQFTEAFF.

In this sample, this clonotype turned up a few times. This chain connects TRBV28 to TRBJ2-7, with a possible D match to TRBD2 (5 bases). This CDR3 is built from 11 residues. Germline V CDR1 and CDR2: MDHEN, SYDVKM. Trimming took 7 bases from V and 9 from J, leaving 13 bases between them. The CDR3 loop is CASTLGSWQYF. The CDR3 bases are TGTGCCAGCACCTTAGGGAGTTGGCAGTACTTC.

CDR3 bases: TGTGCCAGCAGTGGGGAGGACCAACAAGAGACCCAGTACTTC. Protein: CASSGEDQQETQYF. The chain links TRBV2 to TRBJ2-5, with D possibly matching TRBD2 (6 bases). This CDR3 contains 14 residues. V lost 4 bases, J lost 2 bases, and 11 bases lay in between. Germline lookup yields CDR1 SNHLY and CDR2 FYNNEI.

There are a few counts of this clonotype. CDR3 coding DNA: TGTGCCAGCAGGGAACAGGGGGCAGTCAACGACGAGCAGTACTTC. This encodes CASREQGAVNDEQYF. This chain uses TRBV7-8 with TRBJ2-7, with 9 bases that match TRBD1. This CDR3 is 15 amino acids long. Germline CDR1 and CDR2: SGHVS and FQNEAQ. V lost 6 bases to trimming and J lost 5 bases; unmatched junction nucleotides: 11.

CDR3: CASSLGADTIYF. The DNA of the CDR3 is TGTGCCAGCAGCCTAGGTGCGGACACCATATATTTT. The chain has TRBV7-9 and TRBJ1-3; D is unresolved. The germline V gene encodes CDR1 SEHNR and CDR2 FQNEAQ (reference sequence). Trimming pared 5 bases from V and 8 bases from J, leaving 10 bases between. The CDR3 runs to 12 residues.

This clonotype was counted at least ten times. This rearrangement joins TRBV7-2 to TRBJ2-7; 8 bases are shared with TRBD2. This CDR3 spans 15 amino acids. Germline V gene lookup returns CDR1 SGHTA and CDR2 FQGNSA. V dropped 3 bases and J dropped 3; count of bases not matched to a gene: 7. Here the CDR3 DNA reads TGTGCCAGCAGCTTTAGTACTAGCGGTTTCTACGAGCAGTACTTC. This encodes CASSFSTSGFYEQYF.

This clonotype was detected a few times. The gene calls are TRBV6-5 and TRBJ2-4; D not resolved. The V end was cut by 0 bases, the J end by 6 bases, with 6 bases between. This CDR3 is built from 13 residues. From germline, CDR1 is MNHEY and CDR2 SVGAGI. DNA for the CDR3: TGTGCCAGCAGTTACTCAAGTGGAAACATTCAGTACTTC. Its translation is CASSYSSGNIQYF.

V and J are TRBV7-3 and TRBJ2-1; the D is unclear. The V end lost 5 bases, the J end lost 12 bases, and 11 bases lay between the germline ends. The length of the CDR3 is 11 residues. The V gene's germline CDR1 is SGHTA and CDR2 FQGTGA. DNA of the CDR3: TGTGCCAGCAGCCCCCGCCTACGGCAGTTCTTC. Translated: CASSPRLRQFF.

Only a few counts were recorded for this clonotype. The CDR3 region is CASEGSPLWSSYNEQFF. As DNA, the CDR3 is TGTGCCAGCGAAGGGAGTCCCCTTTGGAGCTCCTACAATGAGCAGTTCTTC. V and J are TRBV6-2 or TRBV6-3 and TRBJ2-1, with D perhaps matching TRBD2 (5 bases). CDR1 is MNHEY and CDR2 is SVGEGT in the germline V gene. This CDR3 region has 17 residues. Trimming left V 8 bases short and J 0 bases short, with 20 bases between.

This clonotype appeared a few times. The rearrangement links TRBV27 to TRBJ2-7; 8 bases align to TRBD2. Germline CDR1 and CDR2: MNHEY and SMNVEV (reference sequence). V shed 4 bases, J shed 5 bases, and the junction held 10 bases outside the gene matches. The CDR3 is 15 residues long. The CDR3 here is CASSSSDRGGNEQYF. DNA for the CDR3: TGTGCCAGCAGTTCCTCGGACCGGGGGGGCAACGAGCAGTACTTC.

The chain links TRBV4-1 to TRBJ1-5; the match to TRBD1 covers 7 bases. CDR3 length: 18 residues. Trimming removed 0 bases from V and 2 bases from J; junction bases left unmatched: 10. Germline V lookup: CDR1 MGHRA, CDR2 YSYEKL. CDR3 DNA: TGCGCCAGCAGCCAAGAACCCCCCTTCGGACAGGGCAATCAGCCCCAGCATTTT. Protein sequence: CASSQEPPFGQGNQPQHF.

The CDR3 nucleotides read TGTGCCAGTAGTTTTACAGGGGTTAACACTGAAGCTTTCTTT. It is translated as CASSFTGVNTEAFF. The chain links TRBV19 to TRBJ1-1, with TRBD1 matching over 7 bases. Looked up from germline, CDR1 is LNHDA and CDR2 is SQIVND (reference sequence). The V gene end was trimmed by 5 bases and the J gene end by 2 bases; junction bases not matched to a gene: 5. CDR3 length equals 14 residues.

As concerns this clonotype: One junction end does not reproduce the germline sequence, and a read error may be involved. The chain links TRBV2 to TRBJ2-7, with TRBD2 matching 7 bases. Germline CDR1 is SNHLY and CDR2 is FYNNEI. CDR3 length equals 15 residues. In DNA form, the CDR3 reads TGTGCGAGCACAACGGGGACTATCGAATCCTACGAGCAGTACTTC. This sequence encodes CASTTGTIESYEQYF. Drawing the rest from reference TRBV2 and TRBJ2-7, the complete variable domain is EPEVTQTPSHQVTQMGQEVILRCVPISNHLYFYWYRQILGQKVEFLVSFYNNEISEKSEIFDDQFSVERPDGSNFTLKIRSTKLEDSAMYFCASTTGTIESYEQYFGPGTRLTVT.

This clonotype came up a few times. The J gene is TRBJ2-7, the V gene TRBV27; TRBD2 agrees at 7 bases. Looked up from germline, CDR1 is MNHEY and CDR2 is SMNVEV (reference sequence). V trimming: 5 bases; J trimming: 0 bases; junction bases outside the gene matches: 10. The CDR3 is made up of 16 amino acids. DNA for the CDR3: TGTGCCAGCAGTCCCTCGGCCGGGGGGTTCTCCTACGAGCAGTACTTC. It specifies CASSPSAGGFSYEQYF.

This CDR3 is CASSGTPYEQYF. CDR3 sequence (DNA): TGTGCCAGCAGTGGGACCCCCTACGAGCAGTACTTC. The rearrangement links TRBV7-9 to TRBJ2-7; TRBD1 or TRBD2 may be the D gene (5 bases each). Germline V gives CDR1 SEHNR, CDR2 FQNEAQ (reference sequence). There are 12 residues in the CDR3. V lost 6 bases, J lost 2 bases, and 8 bases lay in between.

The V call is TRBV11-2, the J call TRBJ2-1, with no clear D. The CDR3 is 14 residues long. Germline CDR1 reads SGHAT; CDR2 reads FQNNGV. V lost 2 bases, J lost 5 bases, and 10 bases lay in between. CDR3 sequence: CASSLWSLDNEQFF. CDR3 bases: TGTGCCAGCAGCTTATGGTCCCTTGACAATGAGCAGTTCTTC.

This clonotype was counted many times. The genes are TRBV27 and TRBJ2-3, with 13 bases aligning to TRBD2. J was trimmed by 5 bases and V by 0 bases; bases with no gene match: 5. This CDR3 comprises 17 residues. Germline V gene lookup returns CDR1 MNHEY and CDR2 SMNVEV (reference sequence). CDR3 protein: CASSLSTTSGGEDTQYF. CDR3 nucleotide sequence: TGTGCCAGCAGTTTATCGACCACTAGCGGGGGGGAAGATACGCAGTATTTT.

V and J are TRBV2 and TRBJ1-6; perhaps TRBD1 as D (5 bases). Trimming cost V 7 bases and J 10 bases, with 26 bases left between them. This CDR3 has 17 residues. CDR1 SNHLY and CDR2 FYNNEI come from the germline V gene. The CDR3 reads CASTGGYVRDSRSPLHF. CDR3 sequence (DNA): TGTGCCAGCACCGGGGGATACGTCCGGGACTCCCGATCACCCCTCCACTTT.

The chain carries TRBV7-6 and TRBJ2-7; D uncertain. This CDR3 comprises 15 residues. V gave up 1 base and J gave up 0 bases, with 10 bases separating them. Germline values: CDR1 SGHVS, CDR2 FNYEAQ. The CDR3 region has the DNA TGTGCCAGCAGCTTAGAGCTGGAGAGCTCCTACGAGCAGTACTTC. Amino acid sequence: CASSLELESSYEQYF.

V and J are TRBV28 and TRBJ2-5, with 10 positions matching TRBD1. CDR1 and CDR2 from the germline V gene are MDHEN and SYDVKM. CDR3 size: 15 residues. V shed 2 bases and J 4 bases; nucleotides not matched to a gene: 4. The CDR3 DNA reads TGTGCCAGCAGTTTAGACAGGGGGCTGAGAGAGACCCAGTACTTC. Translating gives CASSLDRGLRETQYF.

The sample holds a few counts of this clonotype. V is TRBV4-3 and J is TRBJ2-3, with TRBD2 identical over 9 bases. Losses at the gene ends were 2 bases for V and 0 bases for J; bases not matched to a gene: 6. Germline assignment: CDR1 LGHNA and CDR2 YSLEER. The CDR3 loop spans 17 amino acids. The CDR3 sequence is CASSQSRLAESTDTQYF. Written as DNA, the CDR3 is TGCGCCAGCAGCCAAAGCCGACTAGCGGAGAGCACAGATACGCAGTATTTT.

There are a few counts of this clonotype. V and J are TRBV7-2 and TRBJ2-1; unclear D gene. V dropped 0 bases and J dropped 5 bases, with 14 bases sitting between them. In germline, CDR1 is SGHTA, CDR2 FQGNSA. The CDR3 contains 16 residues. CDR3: CASSLASPQPDNEQFF. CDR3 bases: TGTGCCAGCAGCTTAGCATCGCCTCAACCAGACAATGAGCAGTTCTTC.

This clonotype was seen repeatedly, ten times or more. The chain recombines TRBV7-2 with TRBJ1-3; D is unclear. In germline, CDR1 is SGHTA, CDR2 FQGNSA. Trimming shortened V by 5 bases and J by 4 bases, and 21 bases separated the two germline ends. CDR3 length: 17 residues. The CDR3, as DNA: TGTGCCAGCAGCCCCCTATTTGAGAGGATATCCGGAAACACCATATATTTT. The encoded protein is CASSPLFERISGNTIYF.

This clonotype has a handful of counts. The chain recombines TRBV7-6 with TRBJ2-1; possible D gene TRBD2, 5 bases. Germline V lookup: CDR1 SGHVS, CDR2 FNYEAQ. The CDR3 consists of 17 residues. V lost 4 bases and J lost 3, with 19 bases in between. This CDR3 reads CASSSPGETLVYNEQFF. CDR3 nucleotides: TGTGCCAGCAGCTCCCCTGGGGAGACACTGGTCTACAATGAGCAGTTCTTC.

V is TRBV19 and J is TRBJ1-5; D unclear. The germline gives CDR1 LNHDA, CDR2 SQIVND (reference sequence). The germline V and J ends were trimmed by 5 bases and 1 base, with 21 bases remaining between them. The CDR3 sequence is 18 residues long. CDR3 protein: CASSSGLLDDSSNQPQHF. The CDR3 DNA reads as TGTGCCAGTAGTTCCGGACTACTCGACGACTCAAGCAATCAGCCCCAGCATTTT.